This T cell receptor beta chain was sequenced in a study of T cells after yellow fever vaccination. V was pared by 6 bases and J by 15 bases, with 12 bases between. There are 9 residues in the CDR3. Germline V gene data show CDR1 as DFQATT and CDR2 as SNEGSKA (reference sequence). This clonotype appeared many times. Its matching antigen is unknown. For TCR, cDNA came from 5'RACE template switching, which added a universal primer site and UMIs. TCRdb re-called the 5' RACE reads with MiXCR, one entry per CDR3 protein. The table includes about 150,000 distinct CDR3 sequences, 6.6% detected once. General observations from the study: Only a minor proportion of clonotypes was detected across both CD4 and CD8 compartments.

The chain employs TRBV20-1 and TRBJ2-1; D gene ambiguous. The TCR sequence derives from a man under 40 who received the YFV17D yellow fever vaccine. Sample: CD4+ T cells sorted from PBMCs, taken 10 days after the yellow fever booster vaccination. The CDR3 DNA reads TGCAGTGCCCTGGGGTCGTCGTTCTTC. It encodes CSALGSSFF.